A selection of T cell receptor beta chains follows, all from one sample in a study of blood T cell repertoires in COVID-19. TCRdb's copy holds only in-frame clones and misses some; the assay was immunoSEQ multiplex PCR. The sample lists some 150,000 clones; approximately 87% were seen once. The sequencing sample was made of peripheral blood. The receptor source for this set is a man aged 50-60 years who had recovered from COVID-19. Both conserved end residues are part of each CDR3. Fields, in order: D gene, clone size, V gene, J gene, CDR3 DNA, CDR3 protein. A D gene is named only where the DNA matches it firmly. The size field is filled for only some rows; it gives once, few, many or a size class.

-,-,TRBV18,TRBJ2-7,TGTGCCAGCTCACCAGCATGGGACTCCCCTAGCGAGCAGTACTTC,CASSPAWDSPSEQYF
-,-,TRBV2,TRBJ2-5,TGTGCCAGCACGGGGCAGGGGATTGGGACCCAGTACTTC,CASTGQGIGTQYF
-,-,TRBV6-2/TRBV6-3,TRBJ2-7,TGTGCCAGCAGTTACTCCCTGCAGGGCAACTACGAGCAGTACTTC,CASSYSLQGNYEQYF
-,-,TRBV5-1,TRBJ2-7,TGCGCCAGCAGCTCGACTCCCCCCGGGGACGAGCAGTACTTC,CASSSTPPGDEQYF
TRBD1,few,TRBV5-1,TRBJ2-5,TGCGCCAGCACCAGGGACAGGGGTCAAGTTGAGACCCAGTACTTC,CASTRDRGQVETQYF
-,-,TRBV9,TRBJ1-2,TGTGCCAGCAGTCAAGCTCCTAACTATGGCTACACCTTC,CASSQAPNYGYTF
TRBD1,-,TRBV19,TRBJ2-1,TGTGCCACAGGACAGGGTGGAAATGAGCAGTTCTTC,CATGQGGNEQFF
-,-,TRBV6-1,TRBJ1-1,TGTGCCAGCATCCCGGGGGGGCGGGAAGCTTTCTTT,CASIPGGREAFF
-,-,TRBV5-6,TRBJ1-1,TGTGCCAGCAGCAATTGGTGGTCTCAGGGAGGTGGTGAAGCTTTCTTT,CASSNWWSQGGGEAFF
-,-,TRBV5-1,TRBJ1-6,TGCGCCAGCAGAGGGGACTTTGGACTGTTCAATTCACCCCTCCACTTT,CASRGDFGLFNSPLHF
TRBD2,few,TRBV24-1,TRBJ2-3,TGTGCCACCAGTGACCTTAGCGGGGGGCGCTATACGCAGTATTTT,CATSDLSGGRYTQYF
TRBD2,-,TRBV6-1,TRBJ2-3,TGTGCCAGCAGTGAATATGCACTAGCGGGGGGCACAGATACGCAGTATTTT,CASSEYALAGGTDTQYF
TRBD1,-,TRBV14,TRBJ1-6,TGTGCCAGCAGCCAAGACGGGACAGGGGTCTCACCCCTCCACTTT,CASSQDGTGVSPLHF
TRBD2,-,TRBV10-3,TRBJ2-1,TGTGCCATCAGGTTAGCGGGGGGCGAGGGTGAGCAGTTCTTC,CAIRLAGGEGEQFF
TRBD2,once,TRBV10-2,TRBJ2-1,TGCGCCAGCAGCGAAGGACTAGCGGGGGGGAAGAAGGGTGAGCAGTTCTTC,CASSEGLAGGKKGEQFF
-,-,TRBV15,TRBJ1-4,TGTGCCACCAGACGAGAGCAGAGGGAAAAACTGTTTTTT,CATRREQREKLFF
TRBD1,few,TRBV7-9,TRBJ1-3,TGTGCCAGCAGTCAGACAGGGGAAGGAAACACCATATATTTT,CASSQTGEGNTIYF
TRBD1,-,TRBV5-1,TRBJ1-6,TGCGCCAGCAGACCAGGGACAGCCGAGAATTCACCCCTCCACTTT,CASRPGTAENSPLHF
-,few,TRBV16,TRBJ1-2,TGTGCCAGCAGCCAATCGAATCCAGGGGAAGGCTATGGCTACACCTTC,CASSQSNPGEGYGYTF
TRBD2,-,TRBV5-5,TRBJ2-5,TGTGCCAGCAGCTTCGGGGCGGGGGGGCGAGAGACCCAGTACTTC,CASSFGAGGRETQYF
TRBD1,-,TRBV2,TRBJ1-1,TGTGCCAGTTACACAACAGGGGGCACTGAAGCTTTCTTT,CASYTTGGTEAFF
-,-,TRBV6-2/TRBV6-3,TRBJ2-2,TGTGCCAGCAGCCTCGGGAGTAACGGGGAGCTGTTTTTT,CASSLGSNGELFF
-,-,TRBV9,TRBJ1-1,TGTGCCAGCAGCGTAGCTTTACGGGGGTCTGAAGCTTTCTTT,CASSVALRGSEAFF
-,-,TRBV12-3/TRBV12-4,TRBJ2-7,TGTGCCAGCAGTTCGTACGAGCAGTACTTC,CASSSYEQYF
-,-,TRBV7-3,TRBJ1-3,TGTGCCAGCAGCGCTGGGCCGGCAGACTCTGGAAACACCATATATTTT,CASSAGPADSGNTIYF
-,-,TRBV6-5,TRBJ1-5,TGTGCCACCCTTGAGATGAGCAATCAGCCCCAGCATTTT,CATLEMSNQPQHF
TRBD1,-,TRBV19,TRBJ1-5,TGTGCCAGTAGTATCGCAGGGACAGGGGGCAATCAGCCCCAGCATTTT,CASSIAGTGGNQPQHF
-,few,TRBV9,TRBJ1-6,TGTGCCAGCAGCGGCCCGGGAGAGCCACCGAATTCACCCCTCCACTTT,CASSGPGEPPNSPLHF
-,-,TRBV10-3,TRBJ1-1,TGTGCCATCAGGAAGGGGGAACGCAACACTGAAGCTTTCTTT,CAIRKGERNTEAFF
-,-,TRBV18,TRBJ1-1,TGTGCCAGCTCTGGACAGACTAACACTGAAGCTTTCTTT,CASSGQTNTEAFF
TRBD1,once,TRBV5-4,TRBJ1-4,TGTGCCAGCAGCTCCCGGGCAGGGGGTCCAACTAATGAAAAACTGTTTTTT,CASSSRAGGPTNEKLFF
TRBD1,-,TRBV11-2,TRBJ2-2,TGTGCCAGCAGCTTAACCTCAGGACAGGGAATAGATACCGGGGAGCTGTTTTTT,CASSLTSGQGIDTGELFF
TRBD1,-,TRBV7-2,TRBJ2-7,TGTGCCAGCAGCTTAGCCCTGGAAGGGGGCTTCTTCGAGCAGTACTTC,CASSLALEGGFFEQYF
-,-,TRBV7-2,TRBJ1-2,TGTGCCAGCCTCCAAGAATCAGGGTACGGCTACACCTTC,CASLQESGYGYTF
TRBD1,-,TRBV15,TRBJ1-5,TGTGCCACCAGCAGAGTACAGGGGTTCGATCAGCCCCAGCATTTT,CATSRVQGFDQPQHF
-,-,TRBV4-2,TRBJ1-5,TGTGCCAGCAGCCAATCCTCCGCTAGGGGTCAGGAGCCCCAGCATTTT,CASSQSSARGQEPQHF
-,-,TRBV27,TRBJ2-1,TGTGCCAGCAAGAGCGCAGGGTTGAGCTCCTACAATGAGCAGTTCTTC,CASKSAGLSSYNEQFF
-,few,TRBV5-6,TRBJ1-6,TGTGCCAGCAGCGTGGGAAGTGGACAGCCTGGTCTCCTCCACTTT,CASSVGSGQPGLLHF
TRBD2,-,TRBV6-2/TRBV6-3,TRBJ2-2,TGTGCCAGCAGTTACGGCGGGGGGGCCGGCGGGGAGCTGTTTTTT,CASSYGGGAGGELFF
-,-,TRBV12-5,TRBJ1-6,TGTGCTAGTGGCCCAAGCGGCCCGGATAAGAATTCACCCCTCCACTTT,CASGPSGPDKNSPLHF
-,-,TRBV15,TRBJ2-1,TGTGCCACCAGCAGAGACTGGACCGGAGGGAATGAGCAGTTCTTC,CATSRDWTGGNEQFF